This T cell receptor beta chain is from a study of blood T cells in healthy people across ages. PCR was performed a second time for roughly 7 to 11 cycles using a sample-barcoded 5' primer and a J-beta primer mix. TCRdb itself ran the 5' RACE reads through MiXCR, one entry per CDR3 protein. The sample carries more than 900,000 distinct CDR3 sequences, less than 25% recorded once. Healthy individuals of Caucasian origin from Russia, aged about 6 to 95, served as donors. Investigators took around 10 milliliters of peripheral blood from every donor. CDR1 and CDR2 (germline): MNHEY, SVGAGI. Trimming left V 5 bases short and J 0 bases short, with 8 bases between. This CDR3 has 14 residues. This same sample was also part of a study on T cells of mothers and their children. That investigation notes: M1S, a second-PCR primer, added sample barcodes and 2-4 random nucleotides. Mother-child pairs who were related displayed a slightly higher overlap than unrelated pairs, a difference that was non-significant.

This rearrangement joins TRBV6-5 to TRBJ2-1, with D perhaps given as TRBD1 or TRBD2 (5 bases each). Sequenced: blood. The TCR sequence derives from a girl aged 2 to 10 in good health. The CDR3: CASSTGPSYNEQFF. The CDR3 nucleotides read TGTGCCAGCAGTACGGGACCCTCCTACAATGAGCAGTTCTTC.